This T cell receptor beta chain comes out of a study of shared clonotypes between healthy human individuals. Study observations and caveats: Naive CD4 clonotype sharing across a handful of donors was around 5%. The donor pool, a small one, limited the genetic and exposure-history diversity represented. Naive subsets generally had larger estimated richness than memory subsets. It was anticipated that sequencing depth would influence how many clonotypes donors shared.

This CDR3 has 16 residues. Germline V gives CDR1 WSHSY, CDR2 SAAADI. Trimming removed 0 bases at V and 0 bases at J, with 11 bases between. Naive CD8 cells, CD45RO-negative and positively selected for CCR7, excluded terminally differentiated effector memory CD45RA+ cells. A remark on this clone: The antigen is not known.

Assay: immunoSEQ multiplex PCR; the TCRdb copy retains only in-frame clones and omits some. The sample lists 1.5 million to 2.5 million clones, 85% to 95% seen once, with approximately 1.2% in the top ten. The sequenced sample consisted of naive CD8+ T cells sorted from blood. The chain carries TRBV10-2 and TRBJ1-2; maybe TRBD1 (6 bases). This sequence originates from a man aged 18 to 30 in good health. The CDR3: CASSESRGTSNYGYTF. In DNA form, the CDR3 reads TGCGCCAGCAGTGAGTCGCGAGGGACATCTAACTATGGCTACACCTTC.